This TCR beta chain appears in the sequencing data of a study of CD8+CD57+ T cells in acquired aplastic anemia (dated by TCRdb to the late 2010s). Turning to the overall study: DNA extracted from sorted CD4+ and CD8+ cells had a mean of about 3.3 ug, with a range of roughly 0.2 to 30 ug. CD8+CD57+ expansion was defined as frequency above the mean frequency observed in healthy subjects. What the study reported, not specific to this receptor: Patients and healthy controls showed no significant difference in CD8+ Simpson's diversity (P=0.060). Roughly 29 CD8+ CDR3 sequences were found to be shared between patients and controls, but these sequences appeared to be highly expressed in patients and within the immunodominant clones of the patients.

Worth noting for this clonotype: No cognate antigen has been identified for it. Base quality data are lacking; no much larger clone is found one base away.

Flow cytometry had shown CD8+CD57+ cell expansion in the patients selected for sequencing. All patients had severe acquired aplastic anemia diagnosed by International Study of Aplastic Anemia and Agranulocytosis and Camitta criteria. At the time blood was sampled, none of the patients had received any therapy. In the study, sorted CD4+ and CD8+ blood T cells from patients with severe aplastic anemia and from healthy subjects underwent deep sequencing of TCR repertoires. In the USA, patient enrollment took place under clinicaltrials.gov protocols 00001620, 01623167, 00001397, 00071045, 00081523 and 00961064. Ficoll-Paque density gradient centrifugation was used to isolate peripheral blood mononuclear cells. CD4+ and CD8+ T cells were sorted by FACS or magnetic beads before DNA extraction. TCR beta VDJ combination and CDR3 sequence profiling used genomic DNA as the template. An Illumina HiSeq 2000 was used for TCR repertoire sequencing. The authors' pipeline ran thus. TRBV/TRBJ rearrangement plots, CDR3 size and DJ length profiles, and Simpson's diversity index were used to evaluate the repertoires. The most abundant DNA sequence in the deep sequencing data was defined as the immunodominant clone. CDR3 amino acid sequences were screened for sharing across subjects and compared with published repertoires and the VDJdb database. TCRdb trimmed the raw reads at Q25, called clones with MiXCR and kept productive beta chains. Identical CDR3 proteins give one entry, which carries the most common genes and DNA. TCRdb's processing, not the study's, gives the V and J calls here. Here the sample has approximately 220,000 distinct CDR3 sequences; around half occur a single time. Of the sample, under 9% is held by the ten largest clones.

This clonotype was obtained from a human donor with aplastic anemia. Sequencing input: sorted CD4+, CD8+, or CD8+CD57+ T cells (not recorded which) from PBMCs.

The CDR3 protein sequence reads: CAIRGRDTEAFF. The nucleotide sequence is TGTGCCATCAGAGGGCGAGACACTGAAGCTTTCTTT. In this chain, TRBV10-3 is recombined with TRBJ1-1, with the D gene too uncertain to name. Cut back by 6 bases and 3 bases, the V and J ends lie 8 bases apart. Measured from the cysteine to the phenylalanine, the CDR3 is 12 residues long. CDR3 DNA only is kept here, 36 bases in frame from base 1. According to the germline V gene, CDR1 reads ENHRY and CDR2 reads SYGVKD.